This TCR beta chain was recovered during a study of blood T cell repertoires in COVID-19. About the research overall: Researchers got acute and convalescent COVID-19 samples from the United States, Italy and Spain. From T cells, B-cell-depleted T cells, or PBMCs came the material, which was cDNA or gDNA.

In the authors' workflow: Reference gene primer amplification gave nucleated cell count estimates. Measured with immunoSEQ multiplex PCR; TCRdb has only the in-frame clones, and not every one. V and J calls and clone size are copied from that table; D and trimming were computed from the DNA. The repertoire holds about 200,000 clones, with approximately 86% as singletons. CDR1 is DFQATT and CDR2 is SNEGSKA in the germline V gene (reference sequence). The CDR3 runs to 9 residues. V was cut by 3 bases and J by 6 bases, with 3 bases left in between. Sequencing used peripheral blood. This sequence joins TRBV20-1 and TRBJ2-7; D uncertain. This clonotype originated in a man in his sixties with acute or convalescent COVID-19. CDR3 protein: CSASLEQYF. The CDR3 DNA follows: TGCAGTGCTAGTCTCGAGCAGTACTTC.